This T cell receptor (beta chain) was observed in a study of cytomegalovirus exposure and HLA in healthy donors (dated by TCRdb to about 2017). For context, the study as a whole: In an earlier analysis of around 540 of the donors, about 260 Gb of sequence data and 100 million or so unique TCR beta sequences from roughly 190 million T cells were reported. About 310 gigabases of sequencing data and 80 million or so unique TCR sequences were included in an early release covering roughly 600 HLA-typed donors. The genetic ancestry cluster associated with self-reported Caucasian donors included 81% of the roughly 400 genotyped donors. The study aimed to test whether cataloging public T cell receptors could reveal signatures of past pathogen exposure. The T cell repertoires of under 700 subjects were profiled by immunosequencing and related to cytomegalovirus serostatus. Along with the approximately 700-subject first cohort, a separate validation cohort of some 130 different subjects was used. To predict cytomegalovirus infection status, the study combined high-throughput TCR immunosequencing, statistical association of individual TCRs with disease status, and machine learning. In a later analysis, previously published TCR beta repertoires from about 640 donors were re-analyzed and high-resolution HLA genotyping was added so that TCR occurrence patterns could be studied. Rather than drawing on any new phenotypic data, the later analysis identified candidate immune exposures from TCR beta sequences and the way those sequences occurred across donors. To decide whether each TCR beta V gene segment behaved as functional or pseudogenic, an earlier analysis of over 500 of the donors relied on high-throughput TCR beta sequencing. Donor age, sex, ethnicity and CMV serostatus were collected together with the repertoire data. In a later genetic analysis, genome-wide SNP genotypes for about three fifths of the roughly 670 donors were used, and that subset was treated as a discovery cohort. Every discovery cohort repertoire had been produced on one sequencing platform. HLA typing included class I and class II loci at four-digit resolution. The number of donors typed differed by locus, with roughly 620-630 for A, B, C, DRB1 and DQB1, around 500 for DQA1, about 610 for DPA1, and over 400 for DPB1. A few DR-DQ haplotypes were handled as single units for association and clustering because linkage in the cohort was strong. On average, over 200,000 unique TCR beta nucleotide sequences were sequenced per donor among a few hundred genotyped donors of the cohort, with about 17% of those sequences being non-productive.

Cut back by 3 bases and 6 bases, the V and J ends lie 12 bases apart. CDR1 and CDR2 were assigned from the germline V gene as MNHEY and SVGAGI. Counted from cysteine to phenylalanine, this CDR3 has 14 amino acids. CDR3 DNA only is kept here, 42 bases in frame from base 1. What the research found in general, with its limitations: In a later analysis, 16,951 TCR beta sequences were associated with specific HLA alleles at a false discovery rate of 0.05. In vitro tests confirmed that a few of the cytomegalovirus-associated TCR beta chains recognize cytomegalovirus antigens. Because counts were too low, about 18 rarely observed V segments, including chromosome 9 orphons, were excluded from the earlier analysis of roughly 580 of the donors. According to a later analysis, TCR association rates differed among HLA loci, with DRB1 alleles showing the most associated TCRs and HLA-C alleles showing the fewest. Assigning TCR associations to individual alleles was difficult when HLA alleles, especially DR and DQ, strongly co-occurred. According to the authors, the approach could potentially be generalized to other disease states and immunological phenotypes. Compared with the approximately 600-donor mean, donors in an Asian-associated ancestry cluster had fewer N-insertions in productive TCRs, according to a later genetic analysis. Some IMGT-functional V segments, including TRBV6-2 and TRBV6-3, could not be told apart with the 87-base-pair reads, so those segments were excluded. In a later genetic analysis, a missense DCLRE1C variant was associated with V-gene and J-gene trimming of TCR beta chains, and the association was replicated in an independent cohort. Most TCR sequences were observed very rarely across donors, whereas some public TCRs were present in many individuals. Linkage disequilibrium might explain the correlated functional status among segregating V segments, but an unknown experimental factor could not be ruled out. In a later analysis, several top co-occurrence clusters were reported to appear linked to parvovirus B19, influenza, CMV and Epstein-Barr virus. CMV serostatus was the only immune exposure information available for the cohort. Because HLA typing was unavailable for some donors at each locus, only the typed subset was used in association tests. A further reported finding was that TCR beta sequences accurately predicted the HLA-A and HLA-B alleles for most subjects in the first cohort. The classifier was reported to diagnose cytomegalovirus status with high specificity and sensitivity in both the original and validation cohorts. The sequencing pipeline was judged likely to have produced a cluster of highly shared sequence variants as a technical artifact. A total of roughly 160 TCR beta chains were listed by the study as associated with cytomegalovirus. The presence/absence analyses assumed that sequencing depth was roughly uniform across donors, and that assumption may not be true. According to a later analysis, most CMV-associated TCR beta chains appeared to be HLA-restricted, and the HLA associations seemed to be driven largely by CMV exposure. Only TCR beta chains were sequenced in this cohort, and the absence of alpha or paired-chain data limited detectable features. An earlier analysis of around 500 of the donors showed that most TCR beta V segments appeared in productive rearrangements either about 90% or about 30% of the time, which broadly matched IMGT annotations. In a later analysis, HLA-associated TCR beta chains showed more clonal expansion and lower generation probabilities than non-associated chains that were equally common.

The method was the immunoSEQ multiplex PCR assay. For the multiplex PCR, a mixture combining 60 forward primers for TCR Vbeta segments and 13 reverse primers for TCR Jbeta segments was used. Amplification of the CDR3 region of rearranged TCR beta genes was performed with a multiplex PCR assay on genomic DNA. Amplified TCR beta libraries were sequenced as 87-base-pair reads on the Illumina HiSeq System. The original pipeline was this. A later analysis counted tens of millions of unique TCR beta chains across the roughly 700 repertoires, and around 9.9 million of these chains were shared by at least two donors. Raw reads were error-corrected and collapsed into unique sequences with a nearest-neighbor algorithm that merged closely related sequences to remove PCR and sequencing errors. V, D and J gene segments were assigned by aligning CDR3 sequences to IMGT reference sequences. Each retained sequence needed at least a six-nucleotide match to both a V gene segment and a J gene segment. A rearrangement counted as productive if the CDR3 had no stop codons and remained in frame with V and J, and every other rearrangement counted as non-productive. CDR3 was defined by IMGT convention, running from the second conserved V-encoded cysteine to the conserved J-encoded phenylalanine. The earlier analysis of about 590 of the donors excluded sequences that lacked an unambiguous match to a single V gene segment. In an earlier analysis of approximately 550 of the donors, V segments were called functional above 56.7% productive rearrangements and were called segregating when the between-donor standard deviation exceeded 5%. A statistical classification framework was built for diagnosing cytomegalovirus status from the catalog of TCR beta chain sequences. V and J gene assignment, in a later analysis, came from comparing TCR nucleotide sequences with IMGT/GENE-DB human TR gene sequences. The TCRdist pipeline was used in a later analysis to assign CDR3 sequences and most-parsimonious VDJ recombination scenarios. In a later analysis, each TCR beta chain was defined by its CDR3 amino acid sequence together with its V-gene family, and reads lacking a unique V-gene family were excluded. As a way to deal with suspected cross-contamination and a sequencing artifact, a later analysis dropped 450 to 600 nucleotide sequences that were highly shared and had low generation probability. For each public chain, a later analysis derived a clonal expansion index from normalized ranks of inferred template counts within each repertoire. A later analysis computed generation probabilities with a VDJ recombination model fitted to out-of-frame rearrangements, and checked the results against IGoR. In a later analysis, hypergeometric tests were used to score TCR-TCR, TCR-HLA and TCR-CMV co-occurrence, with a repertoire-size bias correction applied to TCR pairs. A later analysis estimated false discovery rates by permuting HLA or CMV assignments 20 times. A later analysis grouped co-occurring TCRs with DBSCAN, adding TCRdist sequence similarity when clustering within HLA-allele-positive subsets. Co-occurrence clustering excluded repertoires with fewer than 30,000 or more than 120,000 public chains, plus five with anomalous nucleotide sharing. TCRdb obtained this table from immuneACCESS and retained in-frame rearrangements with V and J assigned. These tables miss some clones; where compared with another copy, unresolved V genes account for less than half of the shortfall, and the remainder is unexplained. The DNA gave D and trimming, while V, J and clone size come from that table. The sample table contains approximately 180,000 clones; only one count was recorded for around four fifths of them. The ten largest clones capture less than 1.1% of the sample.

The cohort consisted of hundreds of healthy bone marrow donors. At the time of sampling, every cohort member was nominally healthy, though immune exposures that went unrecorded were likely present. The donor tested CMV seronegative and was one of the 352 seronegative cohort members. A peripheral blood sample was provided by each donor, and peripheral blood mononuclear cells were used for TCR beta sequencing. The Qiagen DNeasy Blood Extraction Kit was used to extract genomic DNA from the blood cell samples. A note on this clone: The antigen this receptor binds is unknown. No quality values exist for individual bases; no much larger clone is one base distant.

Sequenced sample: PBMCs. The rearranged chain carries TRBV6-5 and TRBJ1-5, and perhaps TRBD1 as D gene, on 5 matching bases. This receptor was taken from a woman aged 40-49 years in good health and CMV-seronegative. The DNA sequence reads TGTGCCAGCAGTTATATGGCCGGGGGTCAGCCCCAGCATTTT. This encodes CASSYMAGGQPQHF.